This T cell receptor beta chain came from a study of shared clonotypes between healthy human individuals. Across the study: Donors were a couple of women and a few men aged 18 to 49. CD4 naive cells filled three plates per donor, CD4 memory three, CD8 naive two and CD8 memory one.

The table came from immunoSEQ multiplex PCR; TCRdb's copy has only in-frame clones and leaves some out. The sample carries approximately 1,000,000 clones, approximately 80% recorded once. This CDR3 spans 13 amino acids. Germline V gives CDR1 SNHLY, CDR2 FYNNEI. V was pared by 6 bases and J by 2 bases, with 9 bases between. Adult Caucasians living in Nashville, Tennessee made up all of the donors. The V gene is TRBV2, the J gene TRBJ2-3, with D possibly being TRBD2 (5 bases). Material: memory CD4+ T cells from PBMCs. The subset here: CD45RA-negative fraction. The TCR originated in a young man in good health. Some clones in this sample may be carry-over from other donors' samples. The CDR3 nucleotides are TGTGCCAGCAGGAGGACTGTCACAGATACGCAGTATTTT. Amino acid sequence: CASRRTVTDTQYF.